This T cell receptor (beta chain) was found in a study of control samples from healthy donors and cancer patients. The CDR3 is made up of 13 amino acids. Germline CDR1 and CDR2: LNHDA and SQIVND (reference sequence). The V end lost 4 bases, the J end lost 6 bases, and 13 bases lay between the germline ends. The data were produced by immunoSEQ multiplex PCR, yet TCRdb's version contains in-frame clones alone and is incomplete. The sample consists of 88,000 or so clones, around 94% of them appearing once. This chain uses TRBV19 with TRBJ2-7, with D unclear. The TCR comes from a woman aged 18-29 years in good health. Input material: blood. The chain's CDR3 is CASSTTREAEQYF. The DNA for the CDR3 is TGTGCCAGTAGTACCACTCGTGAAGCCGAGCAGTACTTC. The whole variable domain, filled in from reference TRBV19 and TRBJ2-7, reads DGGITQSPKYLFRKEGQNVTLSCEQNLNHDAMYWYRQDPGQGLRLIYYSQIVNDFQKGDIAEGYSVSREKKESFPLTVTSAQKNPTAFYLCASSTTREAEQYFGPGTRLTVT.